Listed here are 22 T cell receptor beta chains from one sample, sequenced in a study of CD8+ T cells in alopecia areata. Investigators isolated RNA and reverse transcribed it into cDNA to act as the sequencing template. Sequenced by immunoSEQ multiplex PCR; TCRdb stores in-frame clones only, minus some. The sample shows about 210,000 clones, 64% of them seen only once. Indicated treatment: oral pan-JAK inhibitor, 5-10 mg twice daily. The sequences come from CD4+ T cells sorted from blood, collected at week 4, from a patient treated with tofacitinib. These receptor sequences come from a human donor with alopecia areata.

Details on this clone: At one boundary the junction diverges from the germline segment, which might be a read error. The chain recombines TRBV7-2 with TRBJ2-6; maybe TRBD1 (5 bases). Germline CDR1 SGHTA, CDR2 FQGNSA. The CDR3 sequence is 13 residues long. CDR3 bases: TGTGCCAGCAACCCGGCTGGGGCCAGCGTCCTGACTTTC. This gives the protein CASNPAGASVLTF.

The CDR3 protein is CASSTTGGGTEAFF. CDR3 nucleotides: TGTGCCAGCAGCACCACAGGGGGAGGGACTGAAGCTTTCTTT. The V gene is TRBV7-2, the J gene TRBJ1-1, with 8 bases lining up with TRBD1. CDR3 length equals 14 residues. J gave up 5 bases and V 5 bases, and 7 bases lay outside the gene matches. Germline lookup yields CDR1 SGHTA and CDR2 FQGNSA.

CDR3 sequence reads: CASSLTGANYGYTF. Written as DNA, the CDR3 is TGTGCCAGCAGCCTCACAGGGGCTAACTATGGCTACACCTTC. J is TRBJ1-2 and V is TRBV6-5, with TRBD1 matching over 7 bases. After removal of 6 bases from V and 0 bases from J, the junction contained 4 bases not matched to a gene. The CDR3 covers 14 residues. Per the germline V gene, CDR1 is MNHEY and CDR2 is SVGAGI.

The J gene is TRBJ2-1, the V gene TRBV10-3; 9 bases match TRBD1. V was clipped by 6 bases and J by 8 bases; unmatched bases: 11. Per germline, CDR1 ENHRY and CDR2 SYGVKD. The CDR3 covers 15 residues. In nucleotides, the CDR3 is TGTGCCATCAGCGTCGCGGGACAGGGAATCGATGAGCAGTTCTTC. Residues: CAISVAGQGIDEQFF.

This chain connects TRBV20-1 to TRBJ2-3; D gene ambiguous. V lost 6 bases and J lost 5, with 6 bases in between. Germline CDR1 and CDR2: DFQATT and SNEGSKA (reference sequence). This CDR3 comprises 10 residues. CDR3 bases: TGCAGTGCCTCCCTAGATACGCAGTATTTT. As protein: CSASLDTQYF.

This clone was observed a handful of times. The V and J genes are TRBV6-5 and TRBJ1-4, with D unresolved. V gave up 6 bases and J gave up 8 bases, with 10 bases separating them. The CDR3 spans 12 residues. Germline-derived CDR1 and CDR2 are MNHEY and SVGAGI. The CDR3 DNA reads TGTGCCAGCAGCCTACGCGAAGAAAAACTGTTTTTT. This encodes CASSLREEKLFF.

The chain employs TRBV5-8 and TRBJ2-1; the match to TRBD2 covers 9 bases. This CDR3 region has 15 residues. Unmatched junction bases numbered 3, after V lost 4 bases and J lost 1 base. Germline-derived CDR1 and CDR2 are SGHTS and YDEGEE. The CDR3 DNA sequence: TGTGCCAGCAGCCTTACTAGCGGGTCCTACAATGAGCAGTTCTTC. Translated, it gives CASSLTSGSYNEQFF. Combining the CDR3 with reference TRBV5-8 and TRBJ2-1 gives the whole variable domain EAGVTQSPTHLIKTRGQQATLRCSPISGHTSVYWYQQALGLGLQFLLWYDEGEERNRGNFPPRFSGRQFPNYSSELNVNALELEDSALYLCASSLTSGSYNEQFFGPGTRLTVL.

The rearrangement links TRBV25-1 to TRBJ1-6; maybe TRBD1 (6 bases). This CDR3 region has 13 residues. V lost 3 bases and J 11 bases, leaving 11 bases between the germline ends. Germline assignment: CDR1 MGHDK and CDR2 SYGVNS. This CDR3 reads CASSDTGRTPLHF. DNA for the CDR3: TGTGCCAGCAGTGACACAGGGAGGACACCCCTCCACTTT.

V gene TRBV7-2 combines with J gene TRBJ2-3, with D tentatively TRBD2 (7 bases). CDR1 SGHTA and CDR2 FQGNSA come from the germline V gene. Trimming removed 5 bases from V and 3 bases from J, with 15 bases in between. The CDR3 has 15 amino acids. The CDR3 is CASSLGGAGTDTQYF. The CDR3 DNA reads as TGTGCCAGCAGCCTAGGGGGAGCGGGGACAGATACGCAGTATTTT.

J is TRBJ2-5 and V is TRBV4-3, with 10 positions matching TRBD2. This CDR3 has 16 residues. CDR1 is LGHNA, CDR2 YSLEER, per germline. The V segment lost 4 bases and the J segment 3 bases; nucleotides outside the gene matches: 8. The CDR3 loop is CASSPIAGGPEETQYF. The CDR3 region has the DNA TGCGCCAGCAGCCCCATAGCGGGGGGCCCTGAAGAGACCCAGTACTTC.

This clone showed up just a few times. The chain recombines TRBV18 with TRBJ2-3, with D perhaps TRBD2 (6 bases). Trimming took off 0 bases at V and 7 bases at J, with 14 bases between the two ends. Germline CDR1 and CDR2: KGHSH and LQKENI. The CDR3 is 15 residues long. This CDR3 reads CASSPPSTSSNTQYF. The CDR3 nucleotides are TGTGCCAGCTCACCACCCTCTACTAGCTCGAATACGCAGTATTTT.

This sequence joins TRBV7-2 and TRBJ2-3, with 7 nucleotides matching TRBD1. The CDR3 extends over 13 amino acids. V lost 5 bases, J lost 12 bases, and 11 bases stayed unmatched. CDR1 is SGHTA and CDR2 is FQGNSA in the germline V gene. Here the CDR3 DNA reads TGTGCCAGCAGCGACAATTCAGGGGGAAACCAGTATTTT. This sequence encodes CASSDNSGGNQYF.

CDR3 DNA sequence: TGTGCCAGCAGCCAGAGGTCGAGTCACACTGAAGCTTTCTTT. Translation: CASSQRSSHTEAFF. This chain connects TRBV25-1 to TRBJ1-1; D is undetermined. The CDR3 contains 14 residues. The germline gives CDR1 MGHDK, CDR2 SYGVNS. V was clipped by 6 bases and J by 3 bases, with 14 bases between them.

In its sample, this clone was seen once. V gene TRBV25-1 combines with J gene TRBJ1-1; no clear D gene. V dropped 8 bases and J dropped 4 bases, with 23 bases sitting between them. CDR1 and CDR2 from the germline V gene are MGHDK and SYGVNS. The CDR3 totals 16 residues. The CDR3 bases are TGTGCCAGCCACCGGGGAGGTAGCTTCACGGCCACTGAAGCTTTCTTT. Amino acids: CASHRGGSFTATEAFF.

This clone was observed once. The chain carries TRBV6-5 and TRBJ1-5, with 8 positions matching TRBD1. There are 15 residues in the CDR3. Germline assignment: CDR1 MNHEY and CDR2 SVGAGI. The trim removed 5 bases at V and 3 bases at J, leaving 6 bases unmatched. The CDR3 loop is CASSRQGNINQPQHF. In DNA, the CDR3 is TGTGCCAGCAGTCGACAGGGGAACATCAATCAGCCCCAGCATTTT.

The chain links TRBV6-6 to TRBJ2-2, with TRBD1 as a possible D gene (6 bases). V lost 2 bases, J lost 3 bases, and 10 bases lay in between. The CDR3 has 15 amino acids. Germline V gene sequence: CDR1 MNHNY, CDR2 SVGAGI (reference sequence). CDR3 amino acids: CASSYPRGYTGELFF. The CDR3 DNA sequence: TGTGCCAGCAGTTACCCGAGGGGGTACACCGGGGAGCTGTTTTTT.

This clone was counted a few times. The V and J genes are TRBV23-1 and TRBJ2-5, with D perhaps TRBD1 (6 bases). TRBV23-1 is an open reading frame, and its role is uncertain. The CDR3 is 12 amino acids. Trimming took 9 bases from V and 4 from J, leaving 12 bases between them. The CDR3 nucleotides read TGCGCCAGTTTCACAGGGCCAGAGACCCAGTACTTC. The encoded protein is CASFTGPETQYF.

J is TRBJ1-2 and V is TRBV7-9, with no clear D. V lost 2 bases to trimming and J lost 4 bases, with 11 bases between them. CDR3 length equals 14 residues. CDR1 SEHNR and CDR2 FQNEAQ come from the germline V gene (reference sequence). As DNA, the CDR3 is TGTGCCAGCAGCTTATTTTGGAAACCCTATGGCTACACCTTC. Protein product: CASSLFWKPYGYTF.

The chain couples TRBV9 to TRBJ2-3; D not resolved. Germline CDR1 and CDR2: SGDLS and YYNGEE. Trimming cost V 4 bases and J 2 bases, with 8 bases left between them. This CDR3 region has 13 residues. The CDR3 DNA sequence: TGTGCCAGCAGCAGGATGTCCACAGATACGCAGTATTTT. It is translated as CASSRMSTDTQYF.

J is TRBJ2-2 and V is TRBV30, with D possibly TRBD2 on 6 matching bases. V lost 2 bases to trimming and J lost 7 bases, with 11 bases between them. The V gene's germline CDR1 is GTSNPN and CDR2 SVGIG (reference sequence). This CDR3 has 13 residues. The CDR3 protein is CAWSFRDFGELFF. The CDR3 coding sequence is TGTGCCTGGAGTTTCCGGGACTTCGGGGAGCTGTTTTTT.

This sequence joins TRBV7-2 and TRBJ2-5, with D maybe TRBD2 (6 bases). The CDR3 has 14 residues. V was shortened by 5 bases and J by 1 base, with 11 bases between the two germline ends. Germline V gene sequence: CDR1 SGHTA, CDR2 FQGNSA. The CDR3 sequence is CASSPRLVQETQYF. Here the CDR3 DNA reads TGTGCCAGCAGCCCGAGACTAGTCCAAGAGACCCAGTACTTC.

V usage is TRBV5-6 and J usage is TRBJ2-3, with D possibly being TRBD1 (6 bases). Trimming took off 4 bases at V and 1 base at J, with 13 bases between the two ends. This CDR3 has 15 amino acids. Germline CDR1 and CDR2: SGHDT and YYEEEE. Here the CDR3 DNA reads TGTGCCAGCAGCCAACAGGGTATGGGCACAGATACGCAGTATTTT. Its translation is CASSQQGMGTDTQYF.